This section outlines one T cell receptor (beta chain) sequence together with its context. No antigen is known for it. Time point specified: blood 4 weeks post-SBRT, at nephrectomy. Treatment described: 15 Gy SBRT to primary tumor, nephrectomy 4 weeks later. Nephrectomy followed 15 Gy stereotactic body radiation by 4 weeks. The tumor was a clear cell renal cell carcinoma. The sample is drawn from a study of radiation and T cells in renal cell carcinoma. Findings of the study overall: Top tumor clonotypes rose in blood 2 weeks post-radiation, then contracted.

V was shortened by 0 bases and J by 3 bases, with 12 bases between the two germline ends. Germline CDR1 is SGHTA and CDR2 is FQGNSA. This CDR3 is built from 15 residues. Using immunoSEQ multiplex PCR, the repertoire was profiled, and TCRdb retains in-frame clones only, with some absent. The sample includes about 90,000 clones, roughly 82% seen only once; the top ten take approximately 7.3%. The sample was blood, taken from a patient whose treatment included radiotherapy and nephrectomy. The V gene is TRBV7-2, the J gene TRBJ2-7, with D tentatively TRBD1 (5 bases). The TCR comes from a man aged 55 to 70 with renal cell carcinoma. CDR3 DNA: TGTGCCAGCAGCTTAGCCATTACAGGTGTCTACGAGCAGTACTTC. This encodes CASSLAITGVYEQYF.